One and the same sample provided the 5 T cell receptor beta chains below, sequenced in a study of blood T cell repertoires in COVID-19. This table comes from immunoSEQ multiplex PCR, and its TCRdb copy is limited to in-frame clones, with some not included. The table shows around 260,000 clones, with around 87% occurring only once. The specimen sequenced was peripheral blood. Receptors originate from a woman aged 45-59 years with acute or convalescent COVID-19.

This rearrangement joins TRBV9 to TRBJ1-4, with D possibly matching TRBD1 (5 bases). The germline V and J ends were trimmed by 1 base and 7 bases, with 14 bases remaining between them. CDR1 is SGDLS and CDR2 is YYNGEE in the germline V gene. The CDR3 spans 15 residues. The CDR3 protein is CASSVSTGGGEKLFF. In DNA, the CDR3 is TGTGCCAGCAGCGTATCAACGGGGGGTGGTGAAAAACTGTTTTTT.

This rearrangement joins TRBV4-3 to TRBJ1-1; no clear D. Trimming shortened V by 4 bases and J by 10 bases, and 13 bases separated the two germline ends. CDR1 and CDR2 from the germline V gene are LGHNA and YSLEER. This CDR3 spans 12 amino acids. CDR3 sequence: CASSREGGGAFF. CDR3 in DNA: TGCGCCAGCAGCCGAGAGGGTGGCGGAGCTTTCTTT.

CDR3 DNA sequence: TGTGCCAGCAGCCCAAGACAGGGGACGAACACCGGGGAGCTGTTTTTT. Translating gives CASSPRQGTNTGELFF. The chain has TRBV9 and TRBJ2-2, with TRBD1 matching over 8 bases. The CDR3 spans 16 residues. V trimming: 4 bases; J trimming: 0 bases; junction bases outside the gene matches: 5. Germline loops: CDR1 SGDLS, CDR2 YYNGEE.

The chain joins TRBV11-2 to TRBJ2-2; 8 nucleotides line up with TRBD1. This CDR3 region has 17 residues. Germline V gene sequence: CDR1 SGHAT, CDR2 FQNNGV. V lost 3 bases, J lost 5 bases, and 11 bases stayed unmatched. The CDR3 region is CASSFRSGTGGTGELFF. The CDR3, as DNA: TGTGCCAGCAGCTTTAGGTCCGGGACAGGTGGGACCGGGGAGCTGTTTTTT.

The chain couples TRBV19 to TRBJ1-5; D is perhaps TRBD1 (6 bases). The length of the CDR3 is 16 residues. CDR1 and CDR2 from the germline V gene are LNHDA and SQIVND (reference sequence). V was clipped by 4 bases and J by 5 bases, with 18 bases between them. CDR3 protein: CASSTSGTIPHQPQHF. The CDR3 DNA reads as TGTGCCAGTAGTACCTCCGGGACAATTCCCCATCAGCCCCAGCATTTT.